The source of this T cell receptor beta chain is a study of T-cell memory formation after mild COVID-19. Study observations and caveats: Cross-reactive memory appears to have joined, as suggested by some responding clones showing up in pre-infection memory.

TCRdb reprocessed the 5' RACE reads with MiXCR, giving one entry per CDR3 protein. This table holds a few hundred thousand distinct CDR3 sequences, just under 20% found once. The V and J ends lost 4 bases and 3 bases respectively, with 10 bases between them. CDR1 SGHVS and CDR2 FNYEAQ come from the germline V gene. CDR3 length equals 13 residues. As for this clonotype: Its antigen is as yet unknown.

The TCR was taken from a man between 18 and 29 years old who had mild COVID-19 (a few samples of this study predate the infection). Cell type and time point are not known. This chain links TRBV7-6 with TRBJ2-7; D gene ambiguous. Sequenced sample: PBMCs or a T cell subset sorted from them (not recorded which). The CDR3 protein is CASSSVAGYEQYF. The CDR3 region has the DNA TGTGCCAGCAGCTCCGTGGCCGGCTACGAGCAGTACTTC.